The 14 T cell receptor beta chains below all came from one sample that was sequenced in a study of control samples from healthy donors and cancer patients. The data were produced by immunoSEQ multiplex PCR, yet TCRdb's version contains in-frame clones alone and is incomplete. The profile shows around 130,000 clones, around 89% of them singletons. The sample taken for sequencing was blood. The receptors shown here come from a man aged 45 to 65 in good health.

The genes are TRBV7-2 and TRBJ1-1, with D unclear. V lost 1 base and J 5 bases, leaving 8 bases between the germline ends. Per the germline V gene, CDR1 is SGHTA and CDR2 is FQGNSA. There are 13 residues in the CDR3. The CDR3 loop is CASSLGPRTEAFF. In nucleotides, the CDR3 is TGTGCCAGCAGCTTAGGACCCCGGACTGAAGCTTTCTTT.

Here the CDR3 DNA reads TGTGCCAGCAGCCCCTCGGGAGGGGTGAGGGGCACTGAAGCTTTCTTT. Translation gives CASSPSGGVRGTEAFF. The V and J genes are TRBV5-4 and TRBJ1-1, with a possible D match to TRBD1 (5 bases). The germline V gene encodes CDR1 SGHNT and CDR2 YYREEE (reference sequence). V lost 4 bases and J lost 4, with 20 bases in between. The CDR3 has 16 amino acids.

Here the CDR3 reads CASSLGRGAYGYTF. In DNA form, the CDR3 reads TGTGCCAGCAGCTTAGGCAGGGGCGCTTATGGCTACACCTTC. The gene calls are TRBV7-9 and TRBJ1-2, with a tentative D call TRBD1 (6 bases). Germline CDR1 SEHNR, CDR2 FQNEAQ (reference sequence). The CDR3 covers 14 residues. The V gene lost 1 base and the J gene lost 5 bases, with 11 bases spanning the gap.

This clone showed up just once. This rearrangement joins TRBV5-6 to TRBJ2-3, with D maybe TRBD2 (6 bases). CDR3 length: 15 amino acids. Germline V lookup: CDR1 SGHDT, CDR2 YYEEEE. The V and J ends lost 4 bases and 6 bases respectively, with 18 bases between them. CDR3 coding DNA: TGTGCCAGCAGCCTGGGACTGACTTCCCCGGATACGCAGTATTTT. Residues: CASSLGLTSPDTQYF.

The rearrangement joins TRBV24-1 to TRBJ2-1; D call uncertain. Trimming left V 0 bases short and J 5 bases short, with 7 bases between. CDR3 length equals 14 residues. CDR1 KGHDR and CDR2 SFDVKD come from the germline V gene. The CDR3 sequence is CATSDLLRNNEQFF. CDR3 bases: TGTGCCACCAGTGATTTGCTCAGAAACAATGAGCAGTTCTTC.

The chain joins TRBV19 to TRBJ1-1, with a tentative D call TRBD1 (6 bases). CDR1 is LNHDA, CDR2 SQIVND, per germline (reference sequence). The CDR3 runs 14 residues. V was cut by 4 bases and J by 3 bases, with 12 bases left in between. The CDR3 sequence: CASSNRVGDTEAFF. CDR3 nucleotides: TGTGCCAGTAGTAACAGGGTAGGTGACACTGAAGCTTTCTTT.

This rearrangement joins TRBV5-5 to TRBJ1-5; D is unclear. V lost 1 base, J lost 7 bases, and 12 bases lay in between. Germline CDR1 and CDR2: SGHKS and YYEKEE (reference sequence). CDR3 length: 14 amino acids. The CDR3 here is CASSLWFVGQPQHF. The CDR3 DNA follows: TGTGCCAGCAGCTTGTGGTTTGTGGGCCAGCCCCAGCATTTT.

The chain recombines TRBV27 with TRBJ1-1; D is perhaps TRBD1 (5 bases). The CDR3 has 15 residues. V lost 1 base and J lost 4, with 13 bases in between. Germline CDR1 is MNHEY and CDR2 is SMNVEV (reference sequence). The CDR3 DNA reads as TGTGCCAGCAGTTTATATCAGGGTGGGGGCACTGAAGCTTTCTTT. It specifies CASSLYQGGGTEAFF.

This clone has a handful of counts. J is TRBJ2-5 and V is TRBV19; no definite D call. The CDR3 runs 11 residues. Per the germline V gene, CDR1 is LNHDA and CDR2 is SQIVND (reference sequence). V lost 4 bases and J 6 bases, leaving 6 bases between the germline ends. CDR3 sequence: CASSNSQTQYF. Written as DNA, the CDR3 is TGTGCCAGTAGTAATAGCCAGACCCAGTACTTC.

The chain couples TRBV2 to TRBJ1-5, with TRBD1 as a possible D gene (5 bases). The CDR3 totals 17 residues. V was shortened by 0 bases and J by 2 bases, with 14 bases between the two germline ends. Looked up from germline, CDR1 is SNHLY and CDR2 is FYNNEI. The DNA of the CDR3 is TGTGCCAGCAGTGAAGCGCTTAGGACGGGGGGCAATCAGCCCCAGCATTTT. Its translation is CASSEALRTGGNQPQHF.

The V and J genes are TRBV25-1 and TRBJ1-3; no clear D gene. The CDR3 spans 12 residues. Per the germline V gene, CDR1 is MGHDK and CDR2 is SYGVNS. The V and J ends lost 11 bases and 0 bases respectively, with 8 bases between them. The CDR3 DNA reads as TGTGCCTCCGGTTTCTCTGGAAACACCATATATTTT. This translates into CASGFSGNTIYF.

This rearrangement joins TRBV2 to TRBJ1-1; no firm D call. CDR1 and CDR2 (germline): SNHLY, FYNNEI. The length of the CDR3 is 14 residues. V was pared by 8 bases and J by 3 bases, with 16 bases between. Written as DNA, the CDR3 is TGTGCCAGCCCCCATGCGAGGGAGGACACTGAAGCTTTCTTT. Protein: CASPHAREDTEAFF.

The chain couples TRBV2 to TRBJ2-5; D not resolved. The CDR3 length is 13 residues. Germline lookup yields CDR1 SNHLY and CDR2 FYNNEI. V was pared by 4 bases and J by 5 bases, with 11 bases between. Written as DNA, the CDR3 is TGTGCCAGCAGTGGTAGTTTAGGGGAGACCCAGTACTTC. It yields the protein CASSGSLGETQYF. Using reference TRBV2 and TRBJ2-5 for the parts outside the CDR3, the full variable domain is EPEVTQTPSHQVTQMGQEVILRCVPISNHLYFYWYRQILGQKVEFLVSFYNNEISEKSEIFDDQFSVERPDGSNFTLKIRSTKLEDSAMYFCASSGSLGETQYFGPGTRLLVL.

This chain uses TRBV12-5 with TRBJ2-5; D not resolved. Germline lookup yields CDR1 LGHNT and CDR2 FRNRAP. This CDR3 has 13 residues. The V gene lost 7 bases and the J gene lost 0 bases, with 9 bases spanning the gap. The CDR3 DNA reads TGTGCTAGTGCCGAGATGTACCAAGAGACCCAGTACTTC. Its translation is CASAEMYQETQYF.